This T cell receptor (beta chain) was recovered during a study of cytomegalovirus exposure and HLA in healthy donors (dated by TCRdb to the late 2010s). Looking at the study overall: According to an earlier analysis of 550 to 700 of the donors, about 179 million T cells yielded some 120 million unique TCR beta sequences and 276 Gb of sequence data. Roughly 300 gigabases of sequencing data and 70 million to 85 million unique TCR sequences were included in an early release covering roughly 600 HLA-typed donors. Of the roughly 390 genotyped donors, 81% were placed in the genetic ancestry cluster associated with self-reported Caucasian donors. The aim of the study was to test whether cataloging public T cell receptors could identify signatures of past pathogen exposure. The study used immunosequencing to profile the T cell repertoires of about 670 subjects and linked those repertoires to cytomegalovirus serostatus. A separate validation cohort of 100 to 150 different subjects was used in addition to the approximately 700-subject first cohort. To predict cytomegalovirus infection status, the study combined high-throughput TCR immunosequencing, statistical association of individual TCRs with disease status, and machine learning. To study patterns of TCR occurrence, a later analysis re-analyzed previously published TCR beta repertoires from several hundred donors and added high-resolution HLA genotyping. Rather than using new phenotypic data, the later analysis identified candidate immune exposures from TCR beta sequences and from how often those sequences occurred across donors. An earlier analysis of 587 of the donors applied high-throughput TCR beta sequencing to assess whether each TCR beta V gene segment acted as functional or pseudogenic. Donor age, sex, ethnicity and CMV serostatus were compiled together with the repertoire data. A later genetic analysis used genome-wide SNP genotypes for about 60% of the 666 donors, treating that subset as a discovery cohort. All discovery cohort repertoires had been generated on a single sequencing platform. HLA typing covered class I and class II loci at four-digit resolution. The number of donors typed differed by locus, with 629-630 for A, B, C, DRB1 and DQB1, 522 for DQA1, over 600 for DPA1, and around 460 for DPB1. Roughly five DR-DQ haplotypes were handled as single units for association and clustering, since linkage in the cohort was strong. Among about 410 genotyped donors of the cohort, an average of about 240,000 unique TCR beta nucleotide sequences was sequenced per donor, of which 15% to 20% were non-productive.

The full study reports these points: In a later genetic analysis, fewer N-insertions in productive TCRs were reported among donors in an Asian-associated ancestry cluster than the roughly 670-donor mean. About 17 rarely observed V segments, including chromosome 9 orphons, were excluded from the earlier analysis of approximately 600 of the donors because counts were too low. A group of highly shared sequence variants was considered likely to be a technical artifact of the sequencing pipeline. According to a later analysis, parvovirus B19, influenza, CMV and Epstein-Barr virus appeared linked to several top co-occurrence clusters. The study gave a list of some 150 TCR beta chains associated with cytomegalovirus. HLA typing was unavailable for some donors at each locus, so association tests used only the typed subset. The classifier was reported to diagnose cytomegalovirus status with high specificity and sensitivity in both the original cohort and the validation cohort. Most CMV-associated TCR beta chains appeared to be HLA-restricted in a later analysis, and the HLA associations seemed to be driven largely by CMV exposure. V-gene and J-gene trimming of TCR beta chains was associated with a missense DCLRE1C variant in a later genetic analysis, and the association was replicated in an independent cohort. Some IMGT-functional V segments, including TRBV6-2 and TRBV6-3, could not be distinguished by the 87-base-pair reads and were therefore excluded. In a later analysis, TCR association rates were found to vary across HLA loci, with the most associated TCRs seen for DRB1 alleles and the fewest for HLA-C alleles. A further reported finding was that TCR beta sequences accurately predicted the HLA-A and HLA-B alleles for most subjects in the first cohort. According to the authors, the approach could potentially be generalized to other disease states and immunological phenotypes. While some public TCRs were present in many individuals, most TCR sequences turned up only very rarely across donors. In a later analysis, HLA-associated TCR beta chains were found to be more clonally expanded and to have lower generation probabilities than equally common non-associated chains. Correlated functional status among segregating V segments might reflect linkage disequilibrium, but an unknown experimental factor could not be ruled out. In a later analysis, some 18,000 TCR beta sequences were associated with specific HLA alleles at a false discovery rate of 0.05. The cohort was sequenced for TCR beta chains only, and without alpha or paired-chain data the features that could be detected were limited. In vitro tests confirmed that a few of the cytomegalovirus-associated TCR beta chains recognize cytomegalovirus antigens. The presence/absence analyses assumed that sequencing depth was roughly uniform across donors, and that assumption may not be true. When HLA alleles, especially DR and DQ, strongly co-occurred, TCR associations were difficult to assign to individual alleles. Immune exposure information for the cohort was limited to CMV serostatus. In an earlier analysis of 500 to 650 of the donors, most TCR beta V segments appeared in productive rearrangements about 87% or about 30% of the time, broadly matching IMGT annotations.

In total, 500 to 700 healthy bone marrow donors made up the cohort. At the time of sampling, all cohort members were nominally healthy, though unrecorded immune exposures were likely present. The donor tested CMV seronegative, placing the donor among the roughly 400 seronegative members of the cohort. A peripheral blood sample was provided by each donor, and peripheral blood mononuclear cells were used for TCR beta sequencing. Genomic DNA was extracted from the blood cell samples with the Qiagen DNeasy Blood Extraction Kit. Details on this clone: The target of this receptor is not known. Nothing much larger sits one base from this clone, and base qualities are not available.

The CDR3 runs 13 amino acids, cysteine and phenylalanine included. Of all the DNA, just the CDR3 is kept, 39 bases in frame from base 1. CDR1 and CDR2 are drawn from the germline V gene: SGHTS, YDEGEE. V was cut back by 1 base and J by 2 bases, leaving a gap of 7 bases between them. Receptors were amplified or captured by the immunoSEQ multiplex PCR assay. The multiplex PCR relied on a mix of 60 forward primers for TCR Vbeta segments and 13 reverse primers for TCR Jbeta segments. The CDR3 region of rearranged TCR beta genes was amplified from genomic DNA with a multiplex PCR assay. Amplified TCR beta libraries were sequenced as 87-base-pair reads on the Illumina HiSeq System. As for the original processing: Across the roughly 640 repertoires, a later analysis counted roughly 77 million unique TCR beta chains, 9 million to 14 million of which were shared by at least two donors. Raw reads were error-corrected and collapsed into unique sequences with a nearest-neighbor algorithm that merged closely related sequences to remove PCR and sequencing errors. To assign V, D and J gene segments, CDR3 sequences were aligned to IMGT reference sequences. For a sequence to be retained, at least a six-nucleotide match to both a V gene segment and a J gene segment was required. Rearrangements were called productive when the CDR3 lacked stop codons and stayed in frame with V and J; all others were non-productive. Following IMGT convention, CDR3 was defined as the stretch from the second conserved V-encoded cysteine to the conserved J-encoded phenylalanine. The earlier analysis of about 500 of the donors excluded sequences that lacked an unambiguous match to a single V gene segment. An earlier analysis of several hundred of the donors called V segments functional above 56.7% productive rearrangements and segregating when the between-donor standard deviation exceeded 5%. To diagnose cytomegalovirus status from the catalog of TCR beta chain sequences, a statistical classification framework was built. A later analysis assigned V and J genes by comparing TCR nucleotide sequences with IMGT/GENE-DB human TR gene sequences. In a later analysis, CDR3 sequences and most-parsimonious VDJ recombination scenarios were assigned using the TCRdist pipeline. In a later analysis, every TCR beta chain was defined by the combination of its CDR3 amino acid sequence and its V-gene family, and reads without a unique V-gene family were dropped. As a way to deal with suspected cross-contamination and a sequencing artifact, a later analysis dropped more than 500 nucleotide sequences that were highly shared and had low generation probability. In a later analysis, a clonal expansion index for each public chain was calculated from normalized within-repertoire ranks of inferred template counts. In a later analysis, generation probabilities were computed with a VDJ recombination model fitted to out-of-frame rearrangements, and the resulting probabilities were checked against IGoR. In a later analysis, TCR-TCR, TCR-HLA and TCR-CMV co-occurrence was scored with hypergeometric tests, and a repertoire-size bias correction was applied to TCR pairs. To estimate false discovery rates, a later analysis permuted the HLA or CMV assignments 20 times. In a later analysis, co-occurring TCRs were grouped using DBSCAN, with TCRdist sequence similarity added in when clustering inside HLA-allele-positive subsets. Co-occurrence clustering excluded repertoires with fewer than 30,000 or more than 120,000 public chains, plus five with anomalous nucleotide sharing. TCRdb holds this immuneACCESS table with in-frame rearrangements only. Some clones are missing; in checked studies, unresolved V genes explain under half, and the rest has no known cause. V and J calls and clone size are those listed in that table; D and trimming were worked out from the DNA. The sample contains 150,000 to 190,000 clones, 85% of them found a single time. 2% to 2.5% of the sample is held by the ten biggest clonotypes.

The clonotype comes from a woman aged 18-29 years in good health and CMV-seronegative. The sequence joins TRBV5-8 to TRBJ2-7; TRBD2 could be the D gene, as 5 bases match. The sample comprised PBMCs. This receptor carries the CDR3 CASSLNGAYEQYF. Read as DNA, the sequence is TGTGCCAGCAGCTTGAACGGGGCCTACGAGCAGTACTTC.